This TCR beta chain was profiled in a study of T cell responses to AZD1222 COVID-19 vaccine. General study findings and limits: Only after the peak T cell response were repertoires sampled. Clonal diversity was possibly underestimated, and white British individuals and females predominated among donors. Spike-specific TCR breadth and depth both grew after two AZD1222 doses.

Profiling relied on immunoSEQ multiplex PCR, and the TCRdb table lists in-frame clones only, not all of them. The data show around 100,000 clones, with 86% seen just once and 1.4% held by the top ten. This clone was detected only once. What it binds is unknown. Germline CDR1 and CDR2: SGHTA and FQGTGA. CDR3 length: 13 amino acids. Trimming cost V 5 bases and J 6 bases; bases outside gene matches: 6. The V and J genes are TRBV7-3 and TRBJ1-2, with 7 bases aligning to TRBD1. The TCR comes from an adult in good health. Sequencing used peripheral blood, obtained on day 0 of AZD1222 vaccination. The CDR3 DNA reads TGTGCCAGCAGCCTCGACAGGGTAAATGGCTACACCTTC. As protein: CASSLDRVNGYTF.